Shown below are 8 T cell receptor beta chains from a single sample sequenced in a study of cytomegalovirus exposure and HLA in healthy donors. Profiling relied on immunoSEQ multiplex PCR, and the TCRdb table lists in-frame clones only, not all of them. The sample comprises 200,000 or so clones, over 80% of which are singletons, and 4.5% to 6% rests with the top ten. The sample comprised PBMCs. These receptors were collected from a woman in her late teens or twenties in good health and CMV-seronegative.

J is TRBJ2-5 and V is TRBV7-3; 11 nucleotides line up with TRBD2. Germline CDR1 SGHTA, CDR2 FQGTGA. The CDR3 contains 15 residues. The junction had 7 bases not matched to a gene; V was cut back by 5 bases and J by 5 bases. CDR3 in amino acids: CASSRVGLAVETQYF. CDR3 in DNA: TGTGCCAGCAGCCGCGTGGGACTAGCGGTGGAGACCCAGTACTTC.

The chain uses TRBV5-1 and TRBJ1-5, with unresolved D. This CDR3 region has 15 residues. The germline V gene has CDR1 SGHRS and CDR2 YFSETQ. Deletions cut 0 bases from V and 0 bases from J, with 7 bases between. The CDR3 nucleotides read TGCGCCAGCAGCTTGGACGGTTATAGCAATCAGCCCCAGCATTTT. Encoded protein: CASSLDGYSNQPQHF.

The chain links TRBV10-3 to TRBJ1-5, with TRBD1 matching 7 bases. CDR3 length: 14 amino acids. CDR1 is ENHRY and CDR2 is SYGVKD in the germline V gene. V shed 10 bases and J 0 bases; nucleotides not matched to a gene: 6. The CDR3 DNA reads as TGTGCCAGTAATACAGGGGATAGCAATCAGCCCCAGCATTTT. This encodes CASNTGDSNQPQHF.

Written as DNA, the CDR3 is TGTGCCAGCAGCGTAGCCCCTCTGGGAACCCAAGAGACCCAGTACTTC. It encodes CASSVAPLGTQETQYF. The rearrangement joins TRBV9 to TRBJ2-5, with unresolved D. CDR3 length: 16 residues. Germline V gives CDR1 SGDLS, CDR2 YYNGEE. V lost 0 bases, J lost 1 base, and 13 bases lay in between.

The rearrangement uses TRBV6-5 and TRBJ1-1; 8 bases agree with TRBD1. CDR3 length: 13 amino acids. V shed 5 bases and J 11 bases; nucleotides not matched to a gene: 10. CDR1 MNHEY and CDR2 SVGAGI come from the germline V gene. The CDR3 loop reads CASSGQGARSAFF. CDR3 bases: TGTGCCAGCAGTGGACAGGGCGCGCGGTCGGCTTTCTTT.

The chain combines TRBV11-2 with TRBJ2-7; D possibly matches TRBD1 or TRBD2 (5 bases each). There are 14 residues in the CDR3. V dropped 3 bases and J dropped 2 bases, with 11 bases sitting between them. Germline assignment: CDR1 SGHAT and CDR2 FQNNGV. CDR3 nucleotide sequence: TGTGCCAGCAGCTTCGGGACCGCCACCTACGAGCAGTACTTC. It yields the protein CASSFGTATYEQYF.

This chain uses TRBV5-4 with TRBJ2-5; D is unresolved. The ends were cut back, 4 bases at V and 2 bases at J, with 6 bases in the middle. The CDR3 is 12 residues long. Germline V lookup: CDR1 SGHNT, CDR2 YYREEE (reference sequence). The CDR3 coding sequence is TGTGCCAGCAGCCGGATTCAAGAGACCCAGTACTTC. This sequence encodes CASSRIQETQYF.

The chain links TRBV7-6 to TRBJ1-1; possibly TRBD1 for D (5 bases). The CDR3 length is 14 residues. V was clipped by 5 bases and J by 1 base, with 11 bases between them. Germline values: CDR1 SGHVS, CDR2 FNYEAQ. This chain's CDR3 is CASSPGRGNTEAFF. Here the CDR3 DNA reads TGTGCCAGCAGCCCGGGACGGGGGAACACTGAAGCTTTCTTT.